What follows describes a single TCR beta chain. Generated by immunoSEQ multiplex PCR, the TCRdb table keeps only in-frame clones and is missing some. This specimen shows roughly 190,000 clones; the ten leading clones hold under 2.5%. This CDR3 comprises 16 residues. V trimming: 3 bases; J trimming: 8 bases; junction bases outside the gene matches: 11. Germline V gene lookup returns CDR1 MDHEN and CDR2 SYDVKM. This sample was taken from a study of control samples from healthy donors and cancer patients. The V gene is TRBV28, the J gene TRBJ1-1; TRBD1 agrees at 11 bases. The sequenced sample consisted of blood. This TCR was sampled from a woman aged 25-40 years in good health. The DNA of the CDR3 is TGTGCCAGCAGTTTGATAAGTGGACAGGGGGCTAAGGAAGCTTTCTTT. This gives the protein CASSLISGQGAKEAFF.